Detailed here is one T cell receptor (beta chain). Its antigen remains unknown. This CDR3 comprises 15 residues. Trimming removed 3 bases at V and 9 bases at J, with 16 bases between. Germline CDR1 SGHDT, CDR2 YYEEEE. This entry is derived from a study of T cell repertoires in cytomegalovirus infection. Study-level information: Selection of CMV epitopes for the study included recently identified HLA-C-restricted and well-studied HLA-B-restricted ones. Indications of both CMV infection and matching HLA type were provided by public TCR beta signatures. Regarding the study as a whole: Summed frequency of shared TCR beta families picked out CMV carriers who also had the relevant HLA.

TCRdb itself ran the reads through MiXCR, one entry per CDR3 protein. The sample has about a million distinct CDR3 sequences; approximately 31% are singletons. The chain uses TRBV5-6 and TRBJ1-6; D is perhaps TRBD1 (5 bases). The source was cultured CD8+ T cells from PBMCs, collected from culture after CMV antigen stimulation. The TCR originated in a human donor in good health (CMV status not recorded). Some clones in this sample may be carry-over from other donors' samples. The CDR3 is CASSYPGGAGSPLHF. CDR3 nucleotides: TGTGCCAGCAGCTACCCCGGGGGAGCGGGTTCACCCCTCCACTTT.